These T cell receptor beta chains were read from a single sample in a study of cytomegalovirus exposure and HLA in healthy donors. Measured with immunoSEQ multiplex PCR; TCRdb has only the in-frame clones, and not every one. The data contain a few hundred thousand clones, 65% to 90% of them singletons. The sequenced material came from PBMCs. The receptors were gathered from a girl aged 5 to 17 in good health and CMV-seronegative. Both conserved end residues are part of each CDR3. D genes are given only for firm matches. Some rows mark clone size as missing; the rest say once, few, many or name a class of expanded clone.

V gene: TRBV5-6; J gene: TRBJ1-4; clone size: NA; D gene: TRBD1; CDR3 DNA: TGTGCCAGCAGCTTGCAATTACAGGGGATTAATGAAAAACTGTTTTTT; CDR3 protein: CASSLQLQGINEKLFF
V gene: TRBV7-2; J gene: TRBJ2-5; clone size: NA; D gene: NA; CDR3 DNA: TGTGCCAGCAGCTCGTTCTGGGCGATGAAAGAGACCCAGTACTTC; CDR3 protein: CASSSFWAMKETQYF
V gene: TRBV27; J gene: TRBJ1-3; clone size: NA; D gene: NA; CDR3 DNA: TGTGCCAGCAGTTTACAGGGAACCGGAAACACCATATATTTT; CDR3 protein: CASSLQGTGNTIYF
V gene: TRBV19; J gene: TRBJ2-7; clone size: NA; D gene: TRBD1; CDR3 DNA: TGTGCCAGTAGTATAAGGGCAGGGGGCGTCTACGAGCAGTACTTC; CDR3 protein: CASSIRAGGVYEQYF
V gene: TRBV28; J gene: TRBJ1-5; clone size: once; D gene: NA; CDR3 DNA: TGTGCCAGCGGTCTTCCACAGGGAAGCAATCAGCCCCAGCATTTT; CDR3 protein: CASGLPQGSNQPQHF
V gene: TRBV2; J gene: TRBJ2-1; clone size: NA; D gene: NA; CDR3 DNA: TGTGCCAGCAGTGAAAGGGCAGGGTCGCGCTCAGACCCCCTTTACAATGAGCAGTTCTTC; CDR3 protein: CASSERAGSRSDPLYNEQFF
V gene: TRBV15; J gene: TRBJ2-3; clone size: NA; D gene: NA; CDR3 DNA: TGTGCCACCAGCAGAGGGGCTAGCAGCAGCACAGATACGCAGTATTTT; CDR3 protein: CATSRGASSSTDTQYF
V gene: TRBV5-6; J gene: TRBJ2-1; clone size: NA; D gene: TRBD1; CDR3 DNA: TGTGCCAGCAGCATAAGGGACAGGACCTACAATGAGCAGTTCTTC; CDR3 protein: CASSIRDRTYNEQFF
V gene: TRBV19; J gene: TRBJ1-6; clone size: NA; D gene: TRBD1; CDR3 DNA: TGTGCCAGTAACCCAGTCGGCCCCGGACAGGCCGTTATTAATTCACCCCTCCACTTT; CDR3 protein: CASNPVGPGQAVINSPLHF
V gene: TRBV2; J gene: TRBJ1-1; clone size: NA; D gene: NA; CDR3 DNA: TGTGCCAGCCTAGGAGAGATGAACACTGAAGCTTTCTTT; CDR3 protein: CASLGEMNTEAFF
V gene: TRBV7-9; J gene: TRBJ2-7; clone size: NA; D gene: NA; CDR3 DNA: TGTGCCAGCAGCCCCGACGTCGAGCTAGCCGGCTACGAGCAGTACTTC; CDR3 protein: CASSPDVELAGYEQYF
V gene: TRBV28; J gene: TRBJ2-5; clone size: NA; D gene: NA; CDR3 DNA: TGTGCCAGCAGTCCCCCTTGGCGGGCACAAGAGACCCAGTACTTC; CDR3 protein: CASSPPWRAQETQYF
V gene: TRBV30; J gene: TRBJ2-3; clone size: NA; D gene: TRBD2; CDR3 DNA: TGTGCCTGGAGTGAGGGACTAGCGGGGGGTAGTACGCAGTATTTT; CDR3 protein: CAWSEGLAGGSTQYF
V gene: TRBV13; J gene: TRBJ1-1; clone size: NA; D gene: TRBD1; CDR3 DNA: TGTGCCAGCAGCTTAGAGGGACAGGGTAATCCCGAAGCTTTCTTT; CDR3 protein: CASSLEGQGNPEAFF
V gene: TRBV4-2; J gene: TRBJ2-5; clone size: NA; D gene: NA; CDR3 DNA: TGTGCCAGCAGCCAAGATCTTACGAGAGTGGAGACCCAGTACTTC; CDR3 protein: CASSQDLTRVETQYF
V gene: TRBV28; J gene: TRBJ1-2; clone size: NA; D gene: TRBD1; CDR3 DNA: TGTGCCAGCAGGGTCACAGGGGGAAACTATGGCTACACCTTC; CDR3 protein: CASRVTGGNYGYTF
V gene: TRBV2; J gene: TRBJ2-2; clone size: NA; D gene: NA; CDR3 DNA: TGTGCCAGCAGCTGTACTAAGACCCCAGGGATCCCTTGCACCGGGGAGCTGTTTTTT; CDR3 protein: CASSCTKTPGIPCTGELFF
V gene: TRBV9; J gene: TRBJ2-7; clone size: NA; D gene: NA; CDR3 DNA: TGTGCCAGCAGCGTAGGGCAGGGGACCTCCTACGAGCAGTACTTC; CDR3 protein: CASSVGQGTSYEQYF
V gene: TRBV7-8; J gene: TRBJ1-2; clone size: NA; D gene: NA; CDR3 DNA: TGTGCCAGCAGCTTATCCAGGGGCTATGGCTACACCTTC; CDR3 protein: CASSLSRGYGYTF
V gene: TRBV28; J gene: TRBJ2-7; clone size: NA; D gene: NA; CDR3 DNA: TGTGCCAGCAGTACGACAGAAAAAAACTCCTACGAGCAGTACTTC; CDR3 protein: CASSTTEKNSYEQYF
V gene: TRBV7-9; J gene: TRBJ2-1; clone size: NA; D gene: TRBD2; CDR3 DNA: TGTGCCAGCAGCTTTTCGAGCGGGAGTAATGAGCAGTTCTTC; CDR3 protein: CASSFSSGSNEQFF
V gene: TRBV9; J gene: TRBJ2-3; clone size: NA; D gene: NA; CDR3 DNA: TGTGCCAGCAGCCCGAGGGGAGGGGGGGGAGATACGCAGTATTTT; CDR3 protein: CASSPRGGGGDTQYF
V gene: TRBV7-9; J gene: TRBJ2-4; clone size: once; D gene: TRBD1; CDR3 DNA: TGTGCCAGCAGCCCGACAGGGAATGTGGACATTCAGTACTTC; CDR3 protein: CASSPTGNVDIQYF
V gene: TRBV7-9; J gene: TRBJ2-2; clone size: NA; D gene: TRBD2; CDR3 DNA: TGTTCCAGCAGCTTAGCGGCTAGCGGGACCGTAAACCCCGGGGAGCTGTTTTTT; CDR3 protein: CSSSLAASGTVNPGELFF
V gene: TRBV5-4; J gene: TRBJ1-2; clone size: NA; D gene: NA; CDR3 DNA: TGTGCCAGCAGCCCGCTAAGCTCTGGCTACACCTTC; CDR3 protein: CASSPLSSGYTF
V gene: TRBV11-2; J gene: TRBJ2-7; clone size: NA; D gene: TRBD1; CDR3 DNA: TGTGCCAGCAGCCCCGGGACAGGGTCGGGCGAGCAGTACTTC; CDR3 protein: CASSPGTGSGEQYF
V gene: TRBV10-3; J gene: TRBJ2-1; clone size: NA; D gene: TRBD2; CDR3 DNA: TGTGCCATCAGTGGACCCCTAGCGGGAGAGCGGGGGCGGGGCAATGAGCAGTTCTTC; CDR3 protein: CAISGPLAGERGRGNEQFF
V gene: TRBV20-1; J gene: TRBJ2-5; clone size: NA; D gene: NA; CDR3 DNA: TGCAGTGCTAGAGCCATCGAGACCCAGTACTTC; CDR3 protein: CSARAIETQYF
V gene: TRBV5-1; J gene: TRBJ2-7; clone size: once; D gene: TRBD1; CDR3 DNA: TGCGCCAGCAGCTTGGAGACCGGGACAGGGTTCTTCGAGCAGTACTTC; CDR3 protein: CASSLETGTGFFEQYF
V gene: TRBV30; J gene: TRBJ1-3; clone size: NA; D gene: NA; CDR3 DNA: TGTGCCTGGAGTGTCTCCTTAAACACCATATATTTT; CDR3 protein: CAWSVSLNTIYF
V gene: TRBV10-2; J gene: TRBJ2-1; clone size: NA; D gene: NA; CDR3 DNA: TGCGCCACCGGGGGACAGTCCAAAGACAATGAGCAGTTCTTC; CDR3 protein: CATGGQSKDNEQFF
V gene: TRBV6-5; J gene: TRBJ2-7; clone size: once; D gene: NA; CDR3 DNA: TGTGCCAGCAGTTACTCAGGCGGAAAACACTACGAGCAGTACTTC; CDR3 protein: CASSYSGGKHYEQYF
V gene: TRBV11-2; J gene: TRBJ1-6; clone size: NA; D gene: TRBD1; CDR3 DNA: TGTGCCAGCCGACGACGAGGGACAGCTGATAATTCACCCCTCCACTTT; CDR3 protein: CASRRRGTADNSPLHF
V gene: TRBV6-6; J gene: TRBJ1-4; clone size: once; D gene: NA; CDR3 DNA: TGTGCCAGCAGTTCACCCGGTCGCGAAACGAGTGAAAAACTGTTTTTT; CDR3 protein: CASSSPGRETSEKLFF
V gene: TRBV30; J gene: TRBJ1-2; clone size: NA; D gene: NA; CDR3 DNA: TGTGCCTGGAGTGTAAATGCGGGGGCCGGCTATGGCTACACCTTC; CDR3 protein: CAWSVNAGAGYGYTF
V gene: TRBV30; J gene: TRBJ2-5; clone size: NA; D gene: TRBD2; CDR3 DNA: TGTGCCTGGAGTGTACAGCCTAGCGGGATGTACCAAGAGACCCAGTACTTC; CDR3 protein: CAWSVQPSGMYQETQYF
V gene: TRBV7-2; J gene: TRBJ1-2; clone size: NA; D gene: NA; CDR3 DNA: TGTGCCAGCAGCTTAGGACAGTTGAGCTACACCTTC; CDR3 protein: CASSLGQLSYTF
V gene: TRBV13; J gene: TRBJ2-1; clone size: NA; D gene: NA; CDR3 DNA: TGTGCCAGCAGCCCCCCCACTAGCCCGGCCTACAATGAGCAGTTCTTC; CDR3 protein: CASSPPTSPAYNEQFF
V gene: TRBV19; J gene: TRBJ2-6; clone size: few; D gene: NA; CDR3 DNA: TGTGCCAGTAGTATGGGTGGGAGTGCTGCTGGGGCCAACGTCCTGACTTTC; CDR3 protein: CASSMGGSAAGANVLTF
V gene: TRBV19; J gene: TRBJ2-3; clone size: NA; D gene: TRBD2; CDR3 DNA: TGTGCCAGTAGTACGGGACTAGCCCTCACAGATACGCAGTATTTT; CDR3 protein: CASSTGLALTDTQYF
V gene: TRBV5-1; J gene: TRBJ2-2; clone size: NA; D gene: TRBD2; CDR3 DNA: TGCGCCAGCAGCTTGACTAGCGGGGGCACCGGGGAGCTGTTTTTT; CDR3 protein: CASSLTSGGTGELFF
V gene: TRBV5-4; J gene: TRBJ2-7; clone size: NA; D gene: TRBD2; CDR3 DNA: TGTGCCAGCAGCTTGGGGGGACTAGCGGGAGCCGAGCAGTACTTC; CDR3 protein: CASSLGGLAGAEQYF
V gene: TRBV28; J gene: TRBJ1-1; clone size: NA; D gene: NA; CDR3 DNA: TGTGCCAGCAGTCTAGCGGGGAACACTGAAGCTTTCTTT; CDR3 protein: CASSLAGNTEAFF
V gene: TRBV18; J gene: TRBJ1-1; clone size: NA; D gene: TRBD1; CDR3 DNA: TGTGCCAGCTCACCCGGACAGGGGAACACTGAAGCTTTCTTT; CDR3 protein: CASSPGQGNTEAFF
V gene: TRBV28; J gene: TRBJ2-3; clone size: NA; D gene: TRBD2; CDR3 DNA: TGTGCCAGCAGAAGAGTAGCGGGAGGAACAGATACGCAGTATTTT; CDR3 protein: CASRRVAGGTDTQYF
V gene: TRBV19; J gene: TRBJ1-5; clone size: NA; D gene: NA; CDR3 DNA: TGTGCCAGTAGTGGCGGGGAACAGCCCCAGCATTTT; CDR3 protein: CASSGGEQPQHF
V gene: TRBV6-5; J gene: TRBJ1-2; clone size: NA; D gene: TRBD1; CDR3 DNA: TGTGCCAGCAGTTGGGACAGGGCGGACTATGGCTACACCTTC; CDR3 protein: CASSWDRADYGYTF
V gene: TRBV11-2; J gene: TRBJ2-7; clone size: NA; D gene: TRBD1; CDR3 DNA: TGTGCCAGCAGCTTAAGAGGGGACAGGGTGATCTACGAGCAGTACTTC; CDR3 protein: CASSLRGDRVIYEQYF
V gene: TRBV5-6; J gene: TRBJ2-1; clone size: NA; D gene: NA; CDR3 DNA: TGTGCCAGCAGCTTGGTACGGGTGGAGCAGTTCTTC; CDR3 protein: CASSLVRVEQFF
V gene: TRBV5-4; J gene: TRBJ2-2; clone size: NA; D gene: NA; CDR3 DNA: TGTGCCAGCAGCGTCTTCACCGGGGAGCTGTTTTTT; CDR3 protein: CASSVFTGELFF
V gene: TRBV9; J gene: TRBJ2-3; clone size: NA; D gene: TRBD1; CDR3 DNA: TGTGCCAGCAGCGTGGATTTAGGACAGGGCACAGATACGCAGTATTTT; CDR3 protein: CASSVDLGQGTDTQYF
V gene: TRBV9; J gene: TRBJ1-2; clone size: NA; D gene: NA; CDR3 DNA: TGTGCCAGCAGCGTCGGTAGCGCTGCTAACTATGGCTACACCTTC; CDR3 protein: CASSVGSAANYGYTF
V gene: TRBV19; J gene: TRBJ1-1; clone size: NA; D gene: TRBD1; CDR3 DNA: TGTACGACAGGGGTCGGCTACGGAGCTTTCTTT; CDR3 protein: CTTGVGYGAFF